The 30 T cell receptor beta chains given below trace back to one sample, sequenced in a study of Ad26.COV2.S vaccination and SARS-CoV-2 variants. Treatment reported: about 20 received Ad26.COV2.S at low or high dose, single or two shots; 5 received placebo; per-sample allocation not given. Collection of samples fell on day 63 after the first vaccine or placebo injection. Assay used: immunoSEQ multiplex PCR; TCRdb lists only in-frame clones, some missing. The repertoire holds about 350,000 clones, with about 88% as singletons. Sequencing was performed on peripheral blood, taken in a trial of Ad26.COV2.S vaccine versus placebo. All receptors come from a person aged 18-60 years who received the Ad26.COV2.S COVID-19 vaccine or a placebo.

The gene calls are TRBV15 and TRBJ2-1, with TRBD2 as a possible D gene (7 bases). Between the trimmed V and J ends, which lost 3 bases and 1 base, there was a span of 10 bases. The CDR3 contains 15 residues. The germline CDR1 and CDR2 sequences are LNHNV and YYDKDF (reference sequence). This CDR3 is CATSSRGGSYNEQFF. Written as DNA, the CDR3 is TGTGCCACCAGCAGCAGGGGAGGGTCCTACAATGAGCAGTTCTTC.

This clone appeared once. This CDR3 is CASSPLDRGAYGYTF. The CDR3, as DNA: TGTGCCAGCAGCCCATTGGACAGGGGGGCCTATGGCTACACCTTC. The genes are TRBV3-1 (or the pseudogene TRBV3-2) and TRBJ1-2, with TRBD1 matching 10 bases. CDR3 length: 15 residues. The germline gives CDR1 LGHDT, CDR2 YNNKEL (reference sequence). Trimming took 4 bases from V and 4 from J; bases not matched to a gene: 6.

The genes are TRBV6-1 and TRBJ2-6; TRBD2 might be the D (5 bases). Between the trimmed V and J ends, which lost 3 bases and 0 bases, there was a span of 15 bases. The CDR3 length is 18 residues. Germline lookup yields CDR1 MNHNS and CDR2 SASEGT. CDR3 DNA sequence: TGTGCCAGCAGTGACGCGATGAGGGCTCGCTCTGGGGCCAACGTCCTGACTTTC. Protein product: CASSDAMRARSGANVLTF.

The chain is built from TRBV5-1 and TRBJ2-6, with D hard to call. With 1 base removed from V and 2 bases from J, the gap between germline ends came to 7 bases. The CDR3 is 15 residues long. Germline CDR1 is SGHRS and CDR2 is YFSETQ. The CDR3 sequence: CASSLITAGANVLTF. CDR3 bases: TGCGCCAGCAGCTTGATTACGGCTGGGGCCAACGTCCTGACTTTC.

CDR3 sequence reads: CASKDRVGGEQYF. The CDR3 nucleotides are TGTGCCAGTAAAGACAGGGTCGGAGGAGAGCAGTACTTC. The genes are TRBV19 and TRBJ2-7; 7 positions agree with TRBD1. J was trimmed by 7 bases and V by 7 bases; bases with no gene match: 10. The germline V gene has CDR1 LNHDA and CDR2 SQIVND (reference sequence). CDR3 size: 13 residues.

The CDR3 is CASSPGQGGEQFF. In nucleotides, the CDR3 is TGCGCCAGCAGCCCTGGACAGGGCGGAGAGCAGTTCTTC. The rearrangement links TRBV4-3 to TRBJ2-1, with 8 nucleotides matching TRBD1. The germline V gene encodes CDR1 LGHNA and CDR2 YSLEER. The CDR3 consists of 13 residues. Losses at the gene ends were 4 bases for V and 10 bases for J; bases not matched to a gene: 6.

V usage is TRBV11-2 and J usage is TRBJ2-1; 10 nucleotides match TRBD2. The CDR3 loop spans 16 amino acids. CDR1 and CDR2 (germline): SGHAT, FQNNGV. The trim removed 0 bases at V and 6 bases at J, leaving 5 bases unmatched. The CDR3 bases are TGTGCCAGCAGCTTAGATTTCCTAGCGGGAGCCAATGAGCAGTTCTTC. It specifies CASSLDFLAGANEQFF.

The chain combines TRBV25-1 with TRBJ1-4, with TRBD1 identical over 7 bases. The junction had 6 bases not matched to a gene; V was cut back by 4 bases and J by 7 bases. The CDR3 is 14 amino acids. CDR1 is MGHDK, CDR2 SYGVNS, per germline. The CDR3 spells CASSGGTDREKLFF. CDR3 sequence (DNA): TGTGCCAGCAGTGGCGGGACAGACCGTGAAAAACTGTTTTTT. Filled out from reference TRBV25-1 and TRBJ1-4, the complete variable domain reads EADIYQTPRYLVIGTGKKITLECSQTMGHDKMYWYQQDPGMELHLIHYSYGVNSTEKGDLSSESTVSRIRTEHFPLTLESARPSHTSQYLCASSGGTDREKLFFGSGTQLSVL.

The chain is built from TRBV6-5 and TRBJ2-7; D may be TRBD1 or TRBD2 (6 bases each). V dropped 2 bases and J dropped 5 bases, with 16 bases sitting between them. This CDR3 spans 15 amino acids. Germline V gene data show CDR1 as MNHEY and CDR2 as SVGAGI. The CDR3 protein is CASSYGPGARDEQYF. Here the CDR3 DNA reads TGTGCCAGCAGTTACGGGCCGGGGGCTAGGGACGAGCAGTACTTC.

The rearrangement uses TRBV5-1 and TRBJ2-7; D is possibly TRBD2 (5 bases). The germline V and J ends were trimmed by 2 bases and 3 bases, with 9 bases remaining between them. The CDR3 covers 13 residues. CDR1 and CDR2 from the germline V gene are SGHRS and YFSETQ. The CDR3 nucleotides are TGCGCCAGCAGCTTAGCGGACGACTACGAGCAGTACTTC. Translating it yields CASSLADDYEQYF. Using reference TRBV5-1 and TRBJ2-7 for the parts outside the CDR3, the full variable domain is KAGVTQTPRYLIKTRGQQVTLSCSPISGHRSVSWYQQTPGQGLQFLFEYFSETQRNKGNFPGRFSGRQFSNSRSEMNVSTLELGDSALYLCASSLADDYEQYFGPGTRLTVT.

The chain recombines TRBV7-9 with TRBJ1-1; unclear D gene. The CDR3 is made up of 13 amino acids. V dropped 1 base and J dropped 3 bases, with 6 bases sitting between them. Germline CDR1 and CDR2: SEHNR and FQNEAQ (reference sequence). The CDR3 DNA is TGTGCCAGCAGCTTAGTCGGGGACACTGAAGCTTTCTTT. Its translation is CASSLVGDTEAFF.

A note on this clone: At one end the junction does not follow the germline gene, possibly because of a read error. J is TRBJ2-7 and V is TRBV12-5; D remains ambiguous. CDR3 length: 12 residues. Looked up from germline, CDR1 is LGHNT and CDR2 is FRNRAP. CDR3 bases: TGTGCTAGTGGTTTGGATACCCTCCTGATTGACTTC. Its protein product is CASGLDTLLIDF.

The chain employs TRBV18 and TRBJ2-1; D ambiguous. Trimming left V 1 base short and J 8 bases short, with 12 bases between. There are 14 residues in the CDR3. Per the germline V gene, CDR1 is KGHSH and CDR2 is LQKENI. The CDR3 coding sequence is TGTGCCAGCTCACCACGCAGCAGCCTCGATGAGCAGTTCTTC. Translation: CASSPRSSLDEQFF.

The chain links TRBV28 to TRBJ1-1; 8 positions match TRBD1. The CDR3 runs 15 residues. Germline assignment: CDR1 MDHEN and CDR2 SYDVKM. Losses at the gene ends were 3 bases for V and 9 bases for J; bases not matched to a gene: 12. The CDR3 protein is CASSLPTGDFRKAFF. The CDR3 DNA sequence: TGTGCCAGCAGTTTGCCGACAGGGGATTTCAGGAAAGCTTTCTTT.

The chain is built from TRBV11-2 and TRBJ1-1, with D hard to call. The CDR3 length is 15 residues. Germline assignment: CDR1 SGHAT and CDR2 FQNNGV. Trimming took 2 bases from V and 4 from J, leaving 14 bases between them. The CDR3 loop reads CASSLSGLGRTEAFF. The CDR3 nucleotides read TGTGCCAGCAGCTTATCGGGGTTAGGTCGCACTGAAGCTTTCTTT.

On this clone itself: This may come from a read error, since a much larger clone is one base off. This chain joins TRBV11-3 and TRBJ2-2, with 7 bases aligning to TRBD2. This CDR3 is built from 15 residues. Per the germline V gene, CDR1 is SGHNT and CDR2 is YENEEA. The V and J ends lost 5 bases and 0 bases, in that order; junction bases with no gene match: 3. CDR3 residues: CASSASGTNTGELFF. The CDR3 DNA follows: TGTGCCAGCAGCGCCAGCGGGACGAACACCGGGGAGCTGTTTTTT.

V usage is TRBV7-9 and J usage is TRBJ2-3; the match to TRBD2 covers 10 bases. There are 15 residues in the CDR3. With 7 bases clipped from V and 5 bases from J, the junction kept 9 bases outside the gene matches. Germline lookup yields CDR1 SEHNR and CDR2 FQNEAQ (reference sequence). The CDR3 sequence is CASTGAGGQRDTQYF. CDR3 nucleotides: TGTGCCAGCACTGGAGCGGGGGGGCAAAGAGATACGCAGTATTTT.

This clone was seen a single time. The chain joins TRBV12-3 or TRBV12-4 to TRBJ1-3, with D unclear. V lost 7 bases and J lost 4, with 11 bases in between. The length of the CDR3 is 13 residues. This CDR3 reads CASTFAPGNTIYF. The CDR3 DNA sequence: TGTGCCAGCACTTTCGCCCCCGGAAACACCATATATTTT.

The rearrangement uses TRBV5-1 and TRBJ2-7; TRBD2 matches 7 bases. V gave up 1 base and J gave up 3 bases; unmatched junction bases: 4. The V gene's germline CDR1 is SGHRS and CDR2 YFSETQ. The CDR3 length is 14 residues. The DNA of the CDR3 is TGCGCCAGCAGCTTGTGGGCTAGCGGCTACGAGCAGTACTTC. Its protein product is CASSLWASGYEQYF.

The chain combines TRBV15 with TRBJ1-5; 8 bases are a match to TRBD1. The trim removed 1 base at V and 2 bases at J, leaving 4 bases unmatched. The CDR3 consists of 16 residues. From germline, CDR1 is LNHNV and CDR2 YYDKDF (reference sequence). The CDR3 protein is CATSRGVTGGNQPQHF. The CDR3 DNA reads TGTGCCACCAGCAGAGGTGTGACAGGGGGCAATCAGCCCCAGCATTTT.

CDR3 in amino acids: CASSLGSTGSIYF. The CDR3 DNA sequence: TGTGCCAGCAGCTTAGGATCTACAGGGTCCATATATTTT. The chain joins TRBV11-3 to TRBJ1-3; possible D gene TRBD1, 6 bases. Germline V gene data show CDR1 as SGHNT and CDR2 as YENEEA. The CDR3 consists of 13 residues. V was pared by 1 base and J by 11 bases, with 12 bases between.

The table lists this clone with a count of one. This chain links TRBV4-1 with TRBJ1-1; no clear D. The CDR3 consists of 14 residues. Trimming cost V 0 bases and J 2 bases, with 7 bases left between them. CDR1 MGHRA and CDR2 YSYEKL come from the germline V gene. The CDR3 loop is CASSQDEGNTEAFF. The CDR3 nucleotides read TGCGCCAGCAGCCAAGATGAGGGCAACACTGAAGCTTTCTTT.

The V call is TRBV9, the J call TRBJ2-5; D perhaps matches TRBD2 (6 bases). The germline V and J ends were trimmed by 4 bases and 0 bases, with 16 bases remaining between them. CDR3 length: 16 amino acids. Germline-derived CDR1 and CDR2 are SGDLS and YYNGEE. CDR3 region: CASSTGVGGNQETQYF. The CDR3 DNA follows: TGTGCCAGCAGCACCGGAGTGGGCGGGAACCAAGAGACCCAGTACTTC.

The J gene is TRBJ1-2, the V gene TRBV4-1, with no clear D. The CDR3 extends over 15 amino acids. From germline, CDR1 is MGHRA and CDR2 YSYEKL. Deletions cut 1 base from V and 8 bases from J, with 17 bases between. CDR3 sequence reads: CASSQVREGTGGYTF. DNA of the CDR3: TGCGCCAGCAGCCAAGTTCGGGAAGGAACTGGCGGCTACACCTTC.

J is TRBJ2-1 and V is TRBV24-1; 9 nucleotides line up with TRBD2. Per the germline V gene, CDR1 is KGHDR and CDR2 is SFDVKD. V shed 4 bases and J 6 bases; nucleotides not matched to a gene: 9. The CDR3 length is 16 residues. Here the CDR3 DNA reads TGTGCCACCAGTGAACATGGACTAGCGTTAGGCAATGAGCAGTTCTTC. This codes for CATSEHGLALGNEQFF.

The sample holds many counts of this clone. Here the CDR3 reads CASSLAAAGGTDTQYF. CDR3 coding DNA: TGCGCCAGCAGCTTGGCCGCGGCGGGAGGCACAGATACGCAGTATTTT. The chain is built from TRBV5-1 and TRBJ2-3; TRBD2 matches at 7 bases. Germline V lookup: CDR1 SGHRS, CDR2 YFSETQ. The CDR3 runs to 16 residues. With 0 bases clipped from V and 1 base from J, the junction kept 5 bases outside the gene matches.

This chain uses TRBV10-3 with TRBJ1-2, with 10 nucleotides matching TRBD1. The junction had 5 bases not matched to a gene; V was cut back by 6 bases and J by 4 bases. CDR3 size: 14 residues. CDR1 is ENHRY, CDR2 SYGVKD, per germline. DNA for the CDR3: TGTGCCATCAGCGATAGGGACAGGGGCTATGGCTACACCTTC. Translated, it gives CAISDRDRGYGYTF.

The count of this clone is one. The CDR3 protein is CASSSGTSGRDTQYF. CDR3 coding DNA: TGTGCCAGCAGCTCCGGGACTAGCGGGAGGGATACGCAGTATTTT. This chain links TRBV5-4 with TRBJ2-3; the match to TRBD2 covers 15 bases. The CDR3 has 15 amino acids. V was pared by 3 bases and J by 6 bases, with 2 bases of the junction left unmatched. CDR1 is SGHNT, CDR2 YYREEE, per germline (reference sequence). The full variable domain, in which reference TRBV5-4 and TRBJ2-3 provide the parts outside the CDR3, is ETGVTQSPTHLIKTRGQQVTLRCSSQSGHNTVSWYQQALGQGPQFIFQYYREEENGRGNFPPRFSGLQFPNYSSELNVNALELDDSALYLCASSSGTSGRDTQYFGPGTRLTVL.

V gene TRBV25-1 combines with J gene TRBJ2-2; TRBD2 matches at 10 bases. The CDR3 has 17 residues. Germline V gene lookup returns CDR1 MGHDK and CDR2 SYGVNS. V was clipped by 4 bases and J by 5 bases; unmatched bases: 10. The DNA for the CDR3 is TGTGCCAGCAGTGTTCCAGCGGGAGGGCCGGGGACCGGGGAGCTGTTTTTT. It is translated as CASSVPAGGPGTGELFF.

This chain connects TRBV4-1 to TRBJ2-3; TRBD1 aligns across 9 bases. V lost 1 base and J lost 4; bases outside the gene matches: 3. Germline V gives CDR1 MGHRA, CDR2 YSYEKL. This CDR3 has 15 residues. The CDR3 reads CASSQGDRGADTQYF. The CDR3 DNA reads TGCGCCAGCAGCCAAGGTGACAGGGGGGCAGATACGCAGTATTTT.